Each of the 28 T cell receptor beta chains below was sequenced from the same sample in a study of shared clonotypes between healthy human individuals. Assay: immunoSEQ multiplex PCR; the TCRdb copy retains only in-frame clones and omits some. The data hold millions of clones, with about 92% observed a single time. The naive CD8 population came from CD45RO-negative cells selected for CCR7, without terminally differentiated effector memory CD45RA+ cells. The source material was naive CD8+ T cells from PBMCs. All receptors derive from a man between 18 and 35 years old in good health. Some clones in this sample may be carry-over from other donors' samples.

The CDR3 is CASSIAGEGFEQFF. In DNA form, the CDR3 reads TGTGCCAGTAGTATAGCGGGAGAGGGATTTGAGCAGTTCTTC. The genes are TRBV19 and TRBJ2-1; D perhaps matches TRBD2 (6 bases). Germline V gives CDR1 LNHDA, CDR2 SQIVND (reference sequence). The CDR3 consists of 14 residues. The V gene lost 1 base and the J gene lost 9 bases, with 13 bases spanning the gap.

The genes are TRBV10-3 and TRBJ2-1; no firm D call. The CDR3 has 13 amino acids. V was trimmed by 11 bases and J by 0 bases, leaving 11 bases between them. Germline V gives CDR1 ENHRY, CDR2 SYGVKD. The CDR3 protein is CAVGRVSYNEQFF. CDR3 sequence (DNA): TGTGCCGTAGGACGGGTCTCCTACAATGAGCAGTTCTTC.

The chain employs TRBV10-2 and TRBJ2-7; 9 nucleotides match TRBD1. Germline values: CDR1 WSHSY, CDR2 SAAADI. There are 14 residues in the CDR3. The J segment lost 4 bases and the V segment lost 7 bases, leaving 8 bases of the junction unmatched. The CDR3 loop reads CASTGTGLGYEQYF. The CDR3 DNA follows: TGCGCCAGCACCGGGACAGGGTTAGGGTACGAGCAGTACTTC.

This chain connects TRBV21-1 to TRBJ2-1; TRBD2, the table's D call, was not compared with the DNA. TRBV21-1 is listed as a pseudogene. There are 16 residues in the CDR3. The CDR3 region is CARQNKAAGAYNEQFF. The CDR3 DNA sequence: TGTGCCAGGCAAAATAAAGCAGCGGGAGCTTACAATGAGCAGTTCTTC.

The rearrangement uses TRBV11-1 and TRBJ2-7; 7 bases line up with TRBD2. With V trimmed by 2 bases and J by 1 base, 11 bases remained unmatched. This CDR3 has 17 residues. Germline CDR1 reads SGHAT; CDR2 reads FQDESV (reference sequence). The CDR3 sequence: CASSLTDPRRGSYEQYF. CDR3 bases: TGTGCCAGCAGCTTAACGGATCCACGGCGGGGGTCCTACGAGCAGTACTTC.

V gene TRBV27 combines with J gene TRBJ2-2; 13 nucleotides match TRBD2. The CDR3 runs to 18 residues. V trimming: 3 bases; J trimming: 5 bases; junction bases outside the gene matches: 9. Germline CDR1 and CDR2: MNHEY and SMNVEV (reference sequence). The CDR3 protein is CASSFYPGTSGTTGELFF. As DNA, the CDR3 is TGTGCCAGCAGTTTTTATCCCGGGACTAGCGGGACAACCGGGGAGCTGTTTTTT.

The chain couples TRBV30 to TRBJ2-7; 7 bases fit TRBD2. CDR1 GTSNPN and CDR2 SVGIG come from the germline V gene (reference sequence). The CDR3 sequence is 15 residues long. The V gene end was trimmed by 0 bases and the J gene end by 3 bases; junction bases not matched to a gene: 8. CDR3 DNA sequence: TGTGCCTGGAGTGTGGGACTAAGGGATCGCTACGAGCAGTACTTC. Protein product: CAWSVGLRDRYEQYF.

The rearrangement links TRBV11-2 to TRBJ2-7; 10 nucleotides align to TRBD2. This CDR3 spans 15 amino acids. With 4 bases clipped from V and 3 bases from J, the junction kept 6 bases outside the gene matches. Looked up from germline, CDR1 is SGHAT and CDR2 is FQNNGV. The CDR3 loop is CASSWRLAGVYEQYF. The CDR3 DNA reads TGTGCCAGCAGCTGGCGACTAGCGGGCGTCTACGAGCAGTACTTC.

The CDR3 DNA is TGTGCCAGCGGACGGATGAACACTGAAGCTTTCTTT. Protein sequence: CASGRMNTEAFF. The chain employs TRBV2 and TRBJ1-1; no reliable D call. From germline, CDR1 is SNHLY and CDR2 FYNNEI. The length of the CDR3 is 12 residues. V lost 8 bases and J 0 bases, leaving 7 bases between the germline ends.

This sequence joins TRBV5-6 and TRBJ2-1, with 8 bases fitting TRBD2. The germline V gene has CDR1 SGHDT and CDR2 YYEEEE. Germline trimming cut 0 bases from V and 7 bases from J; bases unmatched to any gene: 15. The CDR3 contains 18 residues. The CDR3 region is CASSLASGGRPQRNEQFF. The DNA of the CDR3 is TGTGCCAGCAGCTTGGCCTCGGGCGGGAGGCCGCAAAGGAATGAGCAGTTCTTC.

CDR3 sequence: CASSLGELDTIYF. Here the CDR3 DNA reads TGTGCCAGCAGCTTAGGAGAGTTGGACACCATATATTTT. The chain uses TRBV11-3 and TRBJ1-3; D gene uncertain. The CDR3 contains 13 residues. Trimming cost V 1 base and J 8 bases, with 9 bases left between them. Germline-derived CDR1 and CDR2 are SGHNT and YENEEA.

CDR3 region: CASSPLDRGRYNEQFF. The CDR3 region has the DNA TGTGCCAGCAGTCCCTTAGACAGGGGCCGGTACAATGAGCAGTTCTTC. This chain connects TRBV28 to TRBJ2-1; 8 bases are a match to TRBD1. Per the germline V gene, CDR1 is MDHEN and CDR2 is SYDVKM. The CDR3 runs 16 residues. Trimming at V came to 5 bases and at J to 4 bases, leaving 10 bases not matched to a gene. The entire variable domain, with the rest obtained from reference TRBV28 and TRBJ2-1, is as follows: DVKVTQSSRYLVKRTGEKVFLECVQDMDHENMFWYRQDPGLGLRLIYFSYDVKMKEKGDIPEGYSVSREKKERFSLILESASTNQTSMYLCASSPLDRGRYNEQFFGPGTRLTVL.

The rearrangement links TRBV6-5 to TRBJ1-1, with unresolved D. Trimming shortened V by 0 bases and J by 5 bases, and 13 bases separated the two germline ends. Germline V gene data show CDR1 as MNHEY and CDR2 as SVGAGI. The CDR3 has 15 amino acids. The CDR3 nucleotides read TGTGCCAGCAGTTACTCGAATGGGTGGGCTACTGAAGCTTTCTTT. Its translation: CASSYSNGWATEAFF.

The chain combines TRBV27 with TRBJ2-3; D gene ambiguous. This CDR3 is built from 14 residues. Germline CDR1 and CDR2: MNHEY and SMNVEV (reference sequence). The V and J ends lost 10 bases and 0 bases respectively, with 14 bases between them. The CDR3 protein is CAIKPRASTDTQYF. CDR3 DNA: TGTGCCATCAAACCAAGGGCTAGCACAGATACGCAGTATTTT.

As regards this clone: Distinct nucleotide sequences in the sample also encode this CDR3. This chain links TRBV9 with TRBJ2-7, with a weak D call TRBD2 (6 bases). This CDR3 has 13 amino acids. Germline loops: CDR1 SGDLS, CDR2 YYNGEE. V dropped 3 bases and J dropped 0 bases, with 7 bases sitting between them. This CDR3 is CASSAGSSYEQYF. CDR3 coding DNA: TGTGCCAGCAGCGCCGGGAGCTCCTACGAGCAGTACTTC.

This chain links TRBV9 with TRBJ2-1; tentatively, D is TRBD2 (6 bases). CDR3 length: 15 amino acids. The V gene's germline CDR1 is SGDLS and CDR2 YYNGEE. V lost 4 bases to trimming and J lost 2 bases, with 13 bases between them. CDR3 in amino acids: CASSPTWGAYNEQFF. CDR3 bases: TGTGCCAGCAGCCCCACGTGGGGGGCCTACAATGAGCAGTTCTTC.

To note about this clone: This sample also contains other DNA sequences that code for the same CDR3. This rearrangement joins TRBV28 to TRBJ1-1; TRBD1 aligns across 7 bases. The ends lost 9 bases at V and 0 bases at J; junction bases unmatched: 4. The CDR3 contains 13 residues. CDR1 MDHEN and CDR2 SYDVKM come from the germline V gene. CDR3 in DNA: TGTGCCAGTTCGACAGGGATGAACACTGAAGCTTTCTTT. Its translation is CASSTGMNTEAFF.

The CDR3 nucleotides are TGTGCCATCAGTGGGAAGGAGGGCCGTAGATCCAATGAGCAGTTCTTC. Its protein product is CAISGKEGRRSNEQFF. V and J are TRBV10-3 and TRBJ2-1, with D possibly TRBD2 on 6 matching bases. The ends were cut back, 4 bases at V and 6 bases at J, with 19 bases in the middle. CDR3 size: 16 residues. CDR1 and CDR2 from the germline V gene are ENHRY and SYGVKD.

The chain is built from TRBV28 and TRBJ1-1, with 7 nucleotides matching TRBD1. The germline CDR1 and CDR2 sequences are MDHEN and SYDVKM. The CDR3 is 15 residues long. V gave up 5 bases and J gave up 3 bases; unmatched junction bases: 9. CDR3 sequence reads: CASSVRLQGDTEAFF. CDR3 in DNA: TGTGCCAGCAGTGTCCGACTCCAGGGGGACACTGAAGCTTTCTTT.

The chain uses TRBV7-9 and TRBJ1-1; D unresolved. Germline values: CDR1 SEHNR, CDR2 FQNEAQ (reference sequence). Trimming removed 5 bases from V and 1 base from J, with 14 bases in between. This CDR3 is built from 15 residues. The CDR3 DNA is TGTGCCAGCAGCCCCAGCCAGAGGCGGAACACTGAAGCTTTCTTT. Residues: CASSPSQRRNTEAFF.

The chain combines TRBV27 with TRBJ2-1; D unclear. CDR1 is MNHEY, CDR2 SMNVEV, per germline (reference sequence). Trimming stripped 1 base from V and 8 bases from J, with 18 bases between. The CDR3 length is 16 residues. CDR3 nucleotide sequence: TGTGCCAGCAGTTTATTCGGGCCTACTGGGGTCGATGAGCAGTTCTTC. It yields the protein CASSLFGPTGVDEQFF.

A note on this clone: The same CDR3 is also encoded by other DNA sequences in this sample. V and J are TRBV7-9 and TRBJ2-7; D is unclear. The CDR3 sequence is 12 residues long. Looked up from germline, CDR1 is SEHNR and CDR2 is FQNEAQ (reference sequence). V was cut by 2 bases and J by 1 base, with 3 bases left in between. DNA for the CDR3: TGTGCCAGCAGCTTAAGATCCTACGAGCAGTACTTC. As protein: CASSLRSYEQYF.

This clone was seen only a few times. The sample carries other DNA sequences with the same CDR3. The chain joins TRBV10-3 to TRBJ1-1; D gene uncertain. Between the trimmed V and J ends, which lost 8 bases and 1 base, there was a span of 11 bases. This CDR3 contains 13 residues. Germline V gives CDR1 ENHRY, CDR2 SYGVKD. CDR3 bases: TGTGCCATCTCGGACGGTGGGAACACTGAAGCTTTCTTT. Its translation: CAISDGGNTEAFF.

CDR3 in DNA: TGTGCCAGCAGCCCGGGACTAGCGGGAGCAGGCTACGAGCAGTACTTC. Residues: CASSPGLAGAGYEQYF. The chain has TRBV5-6 and TRBJ2-7, with 14 bases matching TRBD2. The germline V gene has CDR1 SGHDT and CDR2 YYEEEE. The trim removed 4 bases at V and 3 bases at J, leaving 6 bases unmatched. This CDR3 comprises 16 residues.

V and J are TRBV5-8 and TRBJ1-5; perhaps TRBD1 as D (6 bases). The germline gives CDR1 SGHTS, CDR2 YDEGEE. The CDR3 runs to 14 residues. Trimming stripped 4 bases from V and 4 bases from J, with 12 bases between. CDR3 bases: TGTGCCAGCAGCCCAAGGGGGGGGAATCAGCCCCAGCATTTT. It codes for CASSPRGGNQPQHF.

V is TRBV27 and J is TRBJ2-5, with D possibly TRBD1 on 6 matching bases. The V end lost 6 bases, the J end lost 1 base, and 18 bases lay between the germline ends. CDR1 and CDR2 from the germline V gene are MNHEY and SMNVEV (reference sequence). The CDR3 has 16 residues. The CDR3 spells CASSRVDSPFQETQYF. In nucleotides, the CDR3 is TGTGCCAGCAGCAGAGTGGACAGTCCTTTCCAAGAGACCCAGTACTTC.

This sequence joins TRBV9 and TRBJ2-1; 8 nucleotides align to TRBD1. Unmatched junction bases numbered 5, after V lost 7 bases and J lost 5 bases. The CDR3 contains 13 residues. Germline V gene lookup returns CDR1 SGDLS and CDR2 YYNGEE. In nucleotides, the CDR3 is TGTGCCAGCCCGGACAGGGAGGACAATGAGCAGTTCTTC. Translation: CASPDREDNEQFF.

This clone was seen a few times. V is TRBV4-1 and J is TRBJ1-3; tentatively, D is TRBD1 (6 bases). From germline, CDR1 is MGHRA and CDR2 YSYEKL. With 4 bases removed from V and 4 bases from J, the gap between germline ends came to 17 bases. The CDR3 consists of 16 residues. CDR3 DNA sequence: TGCGCCAGCAGCCTTCGGACAGAAGGTCCCGGAAACACCATATATTTT. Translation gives CASSLRTEGPGNTIYF.